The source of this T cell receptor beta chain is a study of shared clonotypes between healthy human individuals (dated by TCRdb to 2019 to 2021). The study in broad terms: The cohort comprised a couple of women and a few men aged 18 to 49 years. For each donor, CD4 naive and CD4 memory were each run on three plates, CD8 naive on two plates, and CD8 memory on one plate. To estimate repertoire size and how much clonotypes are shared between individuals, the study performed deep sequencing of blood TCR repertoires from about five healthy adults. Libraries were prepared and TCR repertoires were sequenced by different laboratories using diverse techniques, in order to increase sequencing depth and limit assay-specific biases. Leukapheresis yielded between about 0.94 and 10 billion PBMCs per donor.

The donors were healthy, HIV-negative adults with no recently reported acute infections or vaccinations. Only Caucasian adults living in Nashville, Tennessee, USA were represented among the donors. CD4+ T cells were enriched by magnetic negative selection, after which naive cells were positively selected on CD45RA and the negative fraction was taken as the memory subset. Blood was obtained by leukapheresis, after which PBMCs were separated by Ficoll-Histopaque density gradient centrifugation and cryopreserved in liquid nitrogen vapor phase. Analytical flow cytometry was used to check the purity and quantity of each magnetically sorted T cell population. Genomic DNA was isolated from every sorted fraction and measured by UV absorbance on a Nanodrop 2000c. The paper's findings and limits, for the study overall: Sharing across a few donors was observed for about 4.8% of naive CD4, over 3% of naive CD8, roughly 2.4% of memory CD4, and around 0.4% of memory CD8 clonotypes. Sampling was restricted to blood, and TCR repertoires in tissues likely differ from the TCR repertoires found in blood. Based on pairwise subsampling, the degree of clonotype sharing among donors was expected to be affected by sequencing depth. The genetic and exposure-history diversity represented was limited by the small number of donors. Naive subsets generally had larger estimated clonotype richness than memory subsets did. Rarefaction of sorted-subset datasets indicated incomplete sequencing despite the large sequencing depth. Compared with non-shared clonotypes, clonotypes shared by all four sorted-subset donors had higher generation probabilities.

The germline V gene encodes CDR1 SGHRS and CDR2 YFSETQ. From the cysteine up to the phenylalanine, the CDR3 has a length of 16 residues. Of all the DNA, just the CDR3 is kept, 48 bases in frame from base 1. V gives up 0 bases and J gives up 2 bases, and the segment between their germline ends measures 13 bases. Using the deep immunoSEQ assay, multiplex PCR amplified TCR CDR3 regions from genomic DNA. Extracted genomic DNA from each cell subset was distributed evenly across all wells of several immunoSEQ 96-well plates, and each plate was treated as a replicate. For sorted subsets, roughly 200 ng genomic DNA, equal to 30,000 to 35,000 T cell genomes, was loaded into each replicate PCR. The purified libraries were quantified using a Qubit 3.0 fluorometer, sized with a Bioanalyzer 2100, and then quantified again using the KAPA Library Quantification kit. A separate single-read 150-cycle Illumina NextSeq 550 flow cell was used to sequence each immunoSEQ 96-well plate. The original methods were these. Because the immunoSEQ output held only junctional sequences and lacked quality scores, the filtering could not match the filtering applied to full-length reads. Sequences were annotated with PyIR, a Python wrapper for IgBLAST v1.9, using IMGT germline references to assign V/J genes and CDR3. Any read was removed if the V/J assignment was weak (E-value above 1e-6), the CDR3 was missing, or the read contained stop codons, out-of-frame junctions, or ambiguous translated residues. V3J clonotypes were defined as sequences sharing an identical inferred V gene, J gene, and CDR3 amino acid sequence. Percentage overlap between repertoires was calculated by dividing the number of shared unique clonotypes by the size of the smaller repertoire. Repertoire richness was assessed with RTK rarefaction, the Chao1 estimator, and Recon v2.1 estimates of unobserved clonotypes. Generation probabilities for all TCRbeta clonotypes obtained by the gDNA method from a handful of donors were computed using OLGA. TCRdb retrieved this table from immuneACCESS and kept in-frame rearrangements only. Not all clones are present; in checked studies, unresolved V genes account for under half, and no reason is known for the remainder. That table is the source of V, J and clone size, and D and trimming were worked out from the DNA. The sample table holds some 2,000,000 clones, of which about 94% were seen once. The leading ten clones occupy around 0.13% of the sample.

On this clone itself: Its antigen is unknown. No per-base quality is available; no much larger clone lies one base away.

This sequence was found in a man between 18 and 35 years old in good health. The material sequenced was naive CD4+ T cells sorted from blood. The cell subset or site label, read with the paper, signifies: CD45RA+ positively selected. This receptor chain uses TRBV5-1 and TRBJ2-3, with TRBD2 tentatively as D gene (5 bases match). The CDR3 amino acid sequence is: CASSLGATTTTDTQYF. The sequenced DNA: TGCGCCAGCAGCTTGGGTGCGACTACAACCACAGATACGCAGTATTTT.